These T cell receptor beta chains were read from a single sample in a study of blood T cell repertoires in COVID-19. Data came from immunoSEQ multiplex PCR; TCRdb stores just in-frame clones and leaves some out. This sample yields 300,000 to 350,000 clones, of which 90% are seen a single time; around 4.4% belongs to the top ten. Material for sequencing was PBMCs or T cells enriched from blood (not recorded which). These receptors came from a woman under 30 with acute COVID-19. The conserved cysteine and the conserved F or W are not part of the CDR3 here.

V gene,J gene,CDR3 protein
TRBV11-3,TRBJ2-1,ASSLPSVSGTDNEQF
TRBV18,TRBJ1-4,ASSPQGTENEKLF
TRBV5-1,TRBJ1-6,ASSPRGTRNSPLH
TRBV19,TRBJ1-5,ASSITGGGYGGQPQH
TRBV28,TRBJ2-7,ASSSQQGAGYEQY
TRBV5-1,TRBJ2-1,ASSSTSGSTYNEQF
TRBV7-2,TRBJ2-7,ASSSTGGRPYEQY
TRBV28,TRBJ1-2,ASSLRDRVQDYGYT
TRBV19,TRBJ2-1,ASSMSTQSSYNEQF
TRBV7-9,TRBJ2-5,ASQGAKETQY
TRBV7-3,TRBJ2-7,ASSPLGSGDQY
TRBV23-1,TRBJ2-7,ASSHMSSYEQY
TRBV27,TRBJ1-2,ASSLNTGDSYGYT
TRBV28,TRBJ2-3,ASSHSNTDTQY
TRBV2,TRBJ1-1,ASSEAGRNTEAF
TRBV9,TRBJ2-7,ASSAGQGPYEQY
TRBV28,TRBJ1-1,ASRPTGTNTEAF
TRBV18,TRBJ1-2,ASSPTDRGSGYT
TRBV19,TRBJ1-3,ASSIGSSGNTIY
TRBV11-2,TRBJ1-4,ASSSWTGDGEKLF
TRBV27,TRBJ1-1,ASAVGRNTEAF
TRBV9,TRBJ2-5,ASSVGDSGTETQY
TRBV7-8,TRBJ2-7,ASSPDTYEQY
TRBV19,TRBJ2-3,ASSLGTGRPDTQY
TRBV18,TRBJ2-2,ASSPAGANTGELF
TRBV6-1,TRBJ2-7,ASSESYPGQGYEQY
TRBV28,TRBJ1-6,ASSLAGRRDSPLH
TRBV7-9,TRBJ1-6,ASSPSNSPLH
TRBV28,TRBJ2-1,ASSFQFRLAVPSYNEQF
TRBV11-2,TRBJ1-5,ASSGSSGGNINQPQH
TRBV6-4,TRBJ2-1,ASSVSGSSNEQF
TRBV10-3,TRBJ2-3,ASGGPGDTQY
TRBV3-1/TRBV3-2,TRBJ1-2,ASWGTALRNYGYT
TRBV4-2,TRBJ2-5,ASSPGQAEETQY
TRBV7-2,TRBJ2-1,ASSLDRLDEQF
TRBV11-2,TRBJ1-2,ASSSLLRAVNYGYT
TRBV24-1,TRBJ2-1,ATSEQGPRPYNEQF
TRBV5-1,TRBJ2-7,ASTRLPDRGISYEQY
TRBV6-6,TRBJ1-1,ASSYSMGGEAF
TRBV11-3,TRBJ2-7,ASSGYQGQSYEQY
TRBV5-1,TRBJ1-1,ASSPEGELNTEAF
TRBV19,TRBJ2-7,ASSMGDRMVVDGYEQY
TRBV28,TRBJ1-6,ASSSASGDWSPLH
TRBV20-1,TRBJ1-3,SASPYDRAGNTIY
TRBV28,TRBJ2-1,ASRSGLAYNEQF
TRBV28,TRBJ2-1,ASGTSGMGGSYNEQF
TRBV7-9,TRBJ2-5,ASSLRYQETQY
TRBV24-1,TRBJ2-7,ATSEAGPTYEQY
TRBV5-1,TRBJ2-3,ASSRLAGADTQY
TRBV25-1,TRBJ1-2,ASSGFGQGAIGYT
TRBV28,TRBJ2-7,ASSLSSGSNHEQY
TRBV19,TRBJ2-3,ASNIQDRGPDTQY
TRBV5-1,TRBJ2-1,ASSLIAGSSYNEQF
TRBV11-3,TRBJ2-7,ASSLYRGAVFEQY
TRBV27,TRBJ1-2,ASGDRSNYGYT